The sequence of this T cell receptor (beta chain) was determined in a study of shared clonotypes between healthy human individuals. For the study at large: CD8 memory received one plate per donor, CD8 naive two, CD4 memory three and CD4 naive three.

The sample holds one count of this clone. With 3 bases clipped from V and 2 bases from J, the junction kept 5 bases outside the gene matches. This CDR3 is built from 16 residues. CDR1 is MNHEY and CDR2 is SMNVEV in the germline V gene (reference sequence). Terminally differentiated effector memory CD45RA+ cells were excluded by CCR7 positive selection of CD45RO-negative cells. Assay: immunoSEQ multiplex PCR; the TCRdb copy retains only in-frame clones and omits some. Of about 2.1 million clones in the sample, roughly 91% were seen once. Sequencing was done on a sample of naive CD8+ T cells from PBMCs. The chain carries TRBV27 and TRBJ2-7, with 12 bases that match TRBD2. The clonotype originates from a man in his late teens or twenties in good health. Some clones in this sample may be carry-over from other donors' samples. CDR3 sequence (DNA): TGTGCCAGCAGTTTTTCGACTAGCGGGAGAGCCTACGAGCAGTACTTC. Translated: CASSFSTSGRAYEQYF.